This T cell receptor beta chain was identified in a study of T cells in Graves' hyperthyroidism and ophthalmopathy. Using RNA transcripts as the source, TCR beta CDR3 regions were amplified. With the HTBI primer set, the TCR CDR3 went through a first round of RT-PCR. TCRdb redid the calling of the multiplex PCR reads with MiXCR, one entry per CDR3 protein. Of about 550,000 distinct CDR3 sequences in the sample, less than 25% were seen once. This clonotype has ten or more counts. Per the germline V gene, CDR1 is LNHDA and CDR2 is SQIVND (reference sequence). The CDR3 extends over 16 amino acids. The germline V and J ends were trimmed by 1 base and 2 bases, with 11 bases remaining between them.

The sample taken for sequencing was blood. The clonotype comes from a man in his late teens or twenties with Graves' hyperthyroidism. The chain combines TRBV19 with TRBJ2-2, with D tentatively TRBD2 (6 bases). This chain's CDR3 is CASSIGGTYNTGELFF. CDR3 sequence (DNA): TGTGCCAGTAGTATAGGCGGGACCTATAACACCGGGGAGCTGTTTTTT. The whole variable domain, remainder taken from reference TRBV19 and TRBJ2-2, is DGGITQSPKYLFRKEGQNVTLSCEQNLNHDAMYWYRQDPGQGLRLIYYSQIVNDFQKGDIAEGYSVSREKKESFPLTVTSAQKNPTAFYLCASSIGGTYNTGELFFGEGSRLTVL.